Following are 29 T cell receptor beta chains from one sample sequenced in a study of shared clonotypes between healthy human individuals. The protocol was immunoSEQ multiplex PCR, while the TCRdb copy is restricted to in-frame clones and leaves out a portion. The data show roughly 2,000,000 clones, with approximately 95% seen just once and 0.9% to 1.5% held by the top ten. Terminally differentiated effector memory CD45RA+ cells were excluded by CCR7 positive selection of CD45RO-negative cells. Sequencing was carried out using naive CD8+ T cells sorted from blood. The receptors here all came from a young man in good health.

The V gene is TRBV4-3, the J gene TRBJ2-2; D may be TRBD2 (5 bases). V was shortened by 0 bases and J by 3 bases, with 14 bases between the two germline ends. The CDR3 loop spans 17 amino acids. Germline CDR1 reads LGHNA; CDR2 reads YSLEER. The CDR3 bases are TGCGCCAGCAGCCAAGACTGGGAGTCGGGGTACACCGGGGAGCTGTTTTTT. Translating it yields CASSQDWESGYTGELFF.

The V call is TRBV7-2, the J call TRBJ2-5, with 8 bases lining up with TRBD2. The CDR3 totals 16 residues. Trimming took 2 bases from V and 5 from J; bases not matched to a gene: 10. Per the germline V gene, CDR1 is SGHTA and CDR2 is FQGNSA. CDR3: CASSLPAGGLDETQYF. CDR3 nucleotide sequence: TGTGCCAGCAGCTTACCTGCGGGAGGACTCGATGAGACCCAGTACTTC. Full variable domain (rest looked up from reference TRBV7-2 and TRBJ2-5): GAGVSQSPSNKVTEKGKDVELRCDPISGHTALYWYRQSLGQGLEFLIYFQGNSAPDKSGLPSDRFSAERTGGSVSTLTIQRTQQEDSAVYLCASSLPAGGLDETQYFGPGTRLLVL.

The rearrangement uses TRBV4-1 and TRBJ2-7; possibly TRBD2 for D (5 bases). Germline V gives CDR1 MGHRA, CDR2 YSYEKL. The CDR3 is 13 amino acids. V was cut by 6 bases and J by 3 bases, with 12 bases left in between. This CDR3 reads CASSAGLFYEQYF. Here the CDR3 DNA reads TGCGCCAGCAGTGCCGGACTGTTCTACGAGCAGTACTTC.

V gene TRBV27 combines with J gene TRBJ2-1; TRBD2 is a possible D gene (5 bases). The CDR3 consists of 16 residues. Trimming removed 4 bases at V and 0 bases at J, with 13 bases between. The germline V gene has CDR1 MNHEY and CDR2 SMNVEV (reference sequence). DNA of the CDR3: TGTGCCAGCAGTTCCGGCAGCGGACTCTCCTACAATGAGCAGTTCTTC. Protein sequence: CASSSGSGLSYNEQFF.

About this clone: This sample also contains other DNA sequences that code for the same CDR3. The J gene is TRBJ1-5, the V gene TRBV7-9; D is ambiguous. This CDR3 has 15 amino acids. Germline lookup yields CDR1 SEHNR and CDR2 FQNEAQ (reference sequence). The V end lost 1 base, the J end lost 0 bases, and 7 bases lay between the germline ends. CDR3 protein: CASSLGTDSNQPQHF. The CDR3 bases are TGTGCCAGCAGCTTAGGGACCGATAGCAATCAGCCCCAGCATTTT.

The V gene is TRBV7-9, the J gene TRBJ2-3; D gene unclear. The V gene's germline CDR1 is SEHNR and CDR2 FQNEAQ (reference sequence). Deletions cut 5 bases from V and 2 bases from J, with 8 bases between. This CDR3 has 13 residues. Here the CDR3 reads CASSPWTTDTQYF. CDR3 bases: TGTGCCAGCAGCCCCTGGACCACAGATACGCAGTATTTT.

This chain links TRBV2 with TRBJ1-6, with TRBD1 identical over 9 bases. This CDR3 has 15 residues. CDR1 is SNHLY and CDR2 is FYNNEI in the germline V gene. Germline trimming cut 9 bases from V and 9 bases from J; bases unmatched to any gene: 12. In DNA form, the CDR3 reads TGTGCCAGGGGAGGGGGACAGGGTCATTTTTCACCCCTCCACTTT. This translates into CARGGGQGHFSPLHF. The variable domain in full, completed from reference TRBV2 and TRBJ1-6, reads EPEVTQTPSHQVTQMGQEVILRCVPISNHLYFYWYRQILGQKVEFLVSFYNNEISEKSEIFDDQFSVERPDGSNFTLKIRSTKLEDSAMYFCARGGGQGHFSPLHFGNGTRLTVT.

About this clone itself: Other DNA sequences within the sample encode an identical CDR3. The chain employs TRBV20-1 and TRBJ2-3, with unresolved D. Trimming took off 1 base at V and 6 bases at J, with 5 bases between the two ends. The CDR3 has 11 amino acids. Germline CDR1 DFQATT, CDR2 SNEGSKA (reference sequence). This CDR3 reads CSARVVDTQYF. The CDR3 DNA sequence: TGCAGTGCTAGAGTCGTCGATACGCAGTATTTT.

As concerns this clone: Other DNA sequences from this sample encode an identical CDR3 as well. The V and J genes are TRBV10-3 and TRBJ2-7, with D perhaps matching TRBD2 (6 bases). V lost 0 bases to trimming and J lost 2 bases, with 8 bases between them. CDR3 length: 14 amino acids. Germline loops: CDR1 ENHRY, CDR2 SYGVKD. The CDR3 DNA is TGTGCCATCAGTGAGTCCGGGGGAACCTACGAGCAGTACTTC. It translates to CAISESGGTYEQYF.

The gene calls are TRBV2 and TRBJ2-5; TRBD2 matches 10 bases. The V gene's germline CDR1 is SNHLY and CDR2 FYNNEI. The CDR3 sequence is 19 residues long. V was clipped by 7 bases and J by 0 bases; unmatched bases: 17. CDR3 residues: CASTGGLAGVLGYQETQYF. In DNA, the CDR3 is TGTGCCAGCACTGGGGGGCTAGCGGGGGTCCTAGGCTACCAAGAGACCCAGTACTTC.

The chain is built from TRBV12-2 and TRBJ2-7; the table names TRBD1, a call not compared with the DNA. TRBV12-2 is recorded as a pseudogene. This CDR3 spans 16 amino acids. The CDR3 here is CASRSGRQASSYEQYF. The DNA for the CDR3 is TGTGCAAGTCGCTCAGGGAGACAGGCGAGCTCCTACGAGCAGTACTTC.

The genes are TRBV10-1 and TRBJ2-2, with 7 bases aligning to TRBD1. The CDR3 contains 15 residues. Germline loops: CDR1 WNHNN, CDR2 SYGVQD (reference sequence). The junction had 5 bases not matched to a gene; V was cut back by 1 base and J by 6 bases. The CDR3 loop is CASSEFTGESGELFF. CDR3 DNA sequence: TGCGCCAGCAGTGAGTTTACAGGGGAGTCCGGGGAGCTGTTTTTT.

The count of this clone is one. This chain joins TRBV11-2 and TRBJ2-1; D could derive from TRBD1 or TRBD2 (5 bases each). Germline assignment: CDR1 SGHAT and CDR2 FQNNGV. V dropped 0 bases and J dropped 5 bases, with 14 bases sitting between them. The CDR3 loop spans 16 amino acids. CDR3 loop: CASSLDGEGRDNEQFF. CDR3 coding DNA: TGTGCCAGCAGCTTAGATGGTGAGGGGCGAGACAATGAGCAGTTCTTC.

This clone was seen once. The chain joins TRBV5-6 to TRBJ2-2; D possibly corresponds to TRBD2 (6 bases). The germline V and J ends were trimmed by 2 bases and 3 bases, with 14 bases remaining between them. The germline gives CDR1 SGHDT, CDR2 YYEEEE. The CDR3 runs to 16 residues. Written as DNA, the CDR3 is TGTGCCAGCAGCTTTGTGTCTGGAGGGTACACCGGGGAGCTGTTTTTT. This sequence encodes CASSFVSGGYTGELFF. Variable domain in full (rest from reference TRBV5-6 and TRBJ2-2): DAGVTQSPTHLIKTRGQQVTLRCSPKSGHDTVSWYQQALGQGPQFIFQYYEEEERQRGNFPDRFSGHQFPNYSSELNVNALLLGDSALYLCASSFVSGGYTGELFFGEGSRLTVL.

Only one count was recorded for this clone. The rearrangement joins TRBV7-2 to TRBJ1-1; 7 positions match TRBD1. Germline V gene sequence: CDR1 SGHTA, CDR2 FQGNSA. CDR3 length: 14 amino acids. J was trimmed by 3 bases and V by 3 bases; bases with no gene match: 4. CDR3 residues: CASSFGQDYTEAFF. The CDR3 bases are TGTGCCAGCAGCTTCGGACAGGACTACACTGAAGCTTTCTTT.

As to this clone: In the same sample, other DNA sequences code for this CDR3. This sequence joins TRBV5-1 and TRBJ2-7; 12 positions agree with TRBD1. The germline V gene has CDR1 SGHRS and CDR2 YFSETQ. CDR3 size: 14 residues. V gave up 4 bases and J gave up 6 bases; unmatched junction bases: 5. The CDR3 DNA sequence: TGCGCCAGCAGCCCCGGGACAGGGGGCTCCGAGCAGTACTTC. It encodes CASSPGTGGSEQYF.

The CDR3 here is CASRWGQGDYEQYF. The CDR3 DNA reads TGTGCCAGTAGATGGGGACAGGGAGACTACGAGCAGTACTTC. This chain links TRBV19 with TRBJ2-7; 9 nucleotides align to TRBD1. Germline V lookup: CDR1 LNHDA, CDR2 SQIVND (reference sequence). CDR3 length equals 14 residues. Trimming cost V 6 bases and J 3 bases; bases outside gene matches: 6.

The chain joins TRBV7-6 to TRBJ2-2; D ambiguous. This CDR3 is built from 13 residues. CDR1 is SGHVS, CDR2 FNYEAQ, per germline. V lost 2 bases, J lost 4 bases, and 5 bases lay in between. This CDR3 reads CASSLLSTGELFF. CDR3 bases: TGTGCCAGCAGCTTACTAAGCACCGGGGAGCTGTTTTTT.

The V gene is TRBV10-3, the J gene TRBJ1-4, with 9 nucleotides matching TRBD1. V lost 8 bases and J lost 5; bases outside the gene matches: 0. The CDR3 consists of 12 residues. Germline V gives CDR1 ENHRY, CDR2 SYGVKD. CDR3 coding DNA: TGTGCCATCGGGACAGGGAATGAAAAACTGTTTTTT. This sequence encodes CAIGTGNEKLFF.

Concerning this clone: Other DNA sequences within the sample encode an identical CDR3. The chain's CDR3 is CASSPRLLYEQYF. As DNA, the CDR3 is TGTGCCAGCAGCCCGCGACTGCTCTACGAGCAGTACTTC. The rearrangement joins TRBV11-2 to TRBJ2-7, with D unresolved. This CDR3 has 13 amino acids. Trimming cost V 5 bases and J 3 bases, with 11 bases left between them. CDR1 SGHAT and CDR2 FQNNGV come from the germline V gene.

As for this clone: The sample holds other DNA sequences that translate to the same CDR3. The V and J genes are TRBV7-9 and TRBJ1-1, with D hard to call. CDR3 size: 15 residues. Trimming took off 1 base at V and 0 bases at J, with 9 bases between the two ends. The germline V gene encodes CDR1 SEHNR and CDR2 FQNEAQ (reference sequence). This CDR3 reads CASSLVEGMNTEAFF. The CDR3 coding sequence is TGTGCCAGCAGCTTAGTTGAAGGGATGAACACTGAAGCTTTCTTT.

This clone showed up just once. The CDR3 bases are TGTGCCAGCAGTTGGTTGGGGACAGGGGGTAGCGGGGAGCTGTTTTTT. Amino acids: CASSWLGTGGSGELFF. V gene TRBV6-5 combines with J gene TRBJ2-2; 11 bases are shared with TRBD1. V lost 4 bases and J lost 7; bases outside the gene matches: 8. The CDR3 has 16 amino acids. CDR1 is MNHEY, CDR2 SVGAGI, per germline.

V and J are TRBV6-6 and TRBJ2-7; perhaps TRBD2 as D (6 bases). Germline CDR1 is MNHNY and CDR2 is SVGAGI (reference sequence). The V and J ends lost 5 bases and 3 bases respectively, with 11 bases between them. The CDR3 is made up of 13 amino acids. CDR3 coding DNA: TGTGCCAGCAGTCGGGACTTATTCTACGAGCAGTACTTC. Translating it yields CASSRDLFYEQYF.

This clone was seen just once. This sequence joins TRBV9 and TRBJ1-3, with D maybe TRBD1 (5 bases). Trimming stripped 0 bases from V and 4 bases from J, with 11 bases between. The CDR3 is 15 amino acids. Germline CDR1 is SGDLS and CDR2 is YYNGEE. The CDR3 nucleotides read TGTGCCAGCAGCGTAGGAGGGGATTGGGGAAACACCATATATTTT. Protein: CASSVGGDWGNTIYF.

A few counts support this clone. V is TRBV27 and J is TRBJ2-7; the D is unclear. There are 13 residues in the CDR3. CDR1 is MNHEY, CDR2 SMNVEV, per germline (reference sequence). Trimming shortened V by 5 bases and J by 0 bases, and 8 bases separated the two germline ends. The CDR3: CASSHGRSYEQYF. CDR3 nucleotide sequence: TGTGCCAGCAGTCACGGACGCTCCTACGAGCAGTACTTC.

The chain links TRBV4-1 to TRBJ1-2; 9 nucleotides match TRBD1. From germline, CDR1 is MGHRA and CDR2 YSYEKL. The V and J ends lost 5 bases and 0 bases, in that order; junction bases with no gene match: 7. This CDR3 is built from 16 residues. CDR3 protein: CASSVRDRAANYGYTF. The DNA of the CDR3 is TGCGCCAGCAGCGTCCGGGACAGGGCCGCTAACTATGGCTACACCTTC.

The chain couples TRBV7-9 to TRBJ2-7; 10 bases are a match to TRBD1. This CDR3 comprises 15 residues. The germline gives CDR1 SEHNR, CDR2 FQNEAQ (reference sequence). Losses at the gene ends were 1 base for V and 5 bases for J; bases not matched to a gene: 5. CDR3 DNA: TGTGCCAGCAGCTTAGACCGACAGGGGGCAAACGAGCAGTACTTC. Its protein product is CASSLDRQGANEQYF.

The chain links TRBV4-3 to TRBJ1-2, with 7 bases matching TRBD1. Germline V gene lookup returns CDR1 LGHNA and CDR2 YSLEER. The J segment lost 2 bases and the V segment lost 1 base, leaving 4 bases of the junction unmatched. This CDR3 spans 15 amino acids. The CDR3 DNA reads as TGCGCCAGCAGCCAAGCCACAGGGGTGAACTATGGCTACACCTTC. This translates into CASSQATGVNYGYTF.

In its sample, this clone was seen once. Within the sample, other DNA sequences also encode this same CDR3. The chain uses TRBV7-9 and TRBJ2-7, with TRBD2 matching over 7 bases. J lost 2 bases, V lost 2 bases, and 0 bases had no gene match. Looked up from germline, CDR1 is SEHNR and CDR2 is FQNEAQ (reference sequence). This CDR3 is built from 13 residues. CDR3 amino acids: CASSLREAYEQYF. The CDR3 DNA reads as TGTGCCAGCAGCTTACGGGAGGCCTACGAGCAGTACTTC.